Each of the 8 T cell receptor beta chains below was sequenced from the same sample in a study of blood T cell repertoires in COVID-19 (TCRdb year 2020). To prepare the library, the immunoSEQ multiplex PCR assay was applied. TCRdb re-hosts the immuneACCESS table, in-frame sequences only. Its copies lack some clones; in the studies checked, an unresolved V gene accounts for under half of them, and the cause for the rest is not known. This sample holds about 310,000 clones; more than 70% were observed only once. The ten largest clones capture around 7.8% of the sample. The sequenced sample was peripheral blood. The receptors originated from a woman between 50 and 59 years old who had recovered from COVID-19.

This clone has just a few counts. The chain couples TRBV18 to TRBJ2-7; 9 bases align to TRBD1. This CDR3 region has 13 residues. Germline-derived CDR1 and CDR2 are KGHSH and LQKENI. V was clipped by 4 bases and J by 3 bases; unmatched bases: 1. CDR3 protein: CASSQGQGYEQYF. The CDR3 region has the DNA TGTGCCAGCTCACAGGGACAGGGCTACGAGCAGTACTTC.

V and J are TRBV7-9 and TRBJ2-2, with TRBD1 matching 10 bases. Unmatched junction bases numbered 5, after V lost 5 bases and J lost 5 bases. The CDR3 has 15 residues. The germline V gene encodes CDR1 SEHNR and CDR2 FQNEAQ (reference sequence). CDR3 loop: CASSPGQGETGELFF. CDR3 bases: TGTGCCAGCAGCCCAGGACAGGGGGAGACCGGGGAGCTGTTTTTT. The whole variable domain, filled in from reference TRBV7-9 and TRBJ2-2, reads DTGVSQNPRHKITKRGQNVTFRCDPISEHNRLYWYRQTLGQGPEFLTYFQNEAQLEKSRLLSDRFSAERPKGSFSTLEIQRTEQGDSAMYLCASSPGQGETGELFFGEGSRLTVL.

The rearrangement links TRBV30 to TRBJ2-7; the D gene is possibly TRBD2 (6 bases). This CDR3 contains 11 residues. V dropped 2 bases and J dropped 7 bases, with 9 bases sitting between them. In germline, CDR1 is GTSNPN, CDR2 SVGIG (reference sequence). CDR3 nucleotide sequence: TGTGCCTGGAGTCGCGCGGGGGAGCAGTACTTC. It translates to CAWSRAGEQYF.

The chain has TRBV6-2 or TRBV6-3 and TRBJ2-1; possible D gene TRBD2, 6 bases. Trimming pared 2 bases from V and 3 bases from J, leaving 17 bases between. Germline V gives CDR1 MNHEY, CDR2 SVGEGT. The length of the CDR3 is 17 residues. CDR3 residues: CASSYAPGLASYNEQFF. CDR3 in DNA: TGTGCCAGCAGTTACGCCCCCGGGCTAGCGAGCTACAATGAGCAGTTCTTC.

The V call is TRBV3-1 (or the pseudogene TRBV3-2), the J call TRBJ2-6, with D possibly being TRBD2 (6 bases). Trimming stripped 1 base from V and 4 bases from J, with 11 bases between. The germline gives CDR1 LGHDT, CDR2 YNNKEL (reference sequence). The CDR3 runs to 16 residues. For the CDR3, the DNA is TGTGCCAGCAGCCAAGCTAGCGTCGGAGGGGCCAACGTCCTGACTTTC. Its protein is CASSQASVGGANVLTF.

The chain uses TRBV7-9 and TRBJ2-3; a weak D match, TRBD2 (6 bases). Germline loops: CDR1 SEHNR, CDR2 FQNEAQ (reference sequence). V lost 1 base and J 4 bases, leaving 12 bases between the germline ends. This CDR3 comprises 15 residues. The CDR3 reads CASSLGGGMADTQYF. CDR3 in DNA: TGTGCCAGCAGCTTAGGTGGCGGGATGGCAGATACGCAGTATTTT.

This clone appeared a few times. This chain joins TRBV27 and TRBJ2-1; D perhaps matches TRBD1 (6 bases). V dropped 4 bases and J dropped 7 bases, with 17 bases sitting between them. Germline V gene sequence: CDR1 MNHEY, CDR2 SMNVEV (reference sequence). CDR3 length: 15 amino acids. The CDR3 DNA follows: TGTGCCAGCAGTTCAGGGGATTCCCTCTCGAATGAGCAGTTCTTC. Amino acids: CASSSGDSLSNEQFF.

The chain recombines TRBV19 with TRBJ2-7, with D possibly TRBD1 on 6 matching bases. From germline, CDR1 is LNHDA and CDR2 SQIVND (reference sequence). The CDR3 extends over 15 amino acids. V gave up 3 bases and J gave up 6 bases, with 18 bases separating them. The CDR3 region is CASSIDRRHSREQYF. For the CDR3, the DNA is TGTGCCAGTAGTATCGACAGGCGCCACTCGCGCGAGCAGTACTTC.